What follows describes a single T cell receptor (beta chain). The data belong to a study of technical replicates of blood from a few donors. Assay used: immunoSEQ multiplex PCR; TCRdb lists only in-frame clones, some missing. The sample lists tens of thousands of clones, around 92% occurring once. Germline V CDR1 and CDR2: MNHEY, SMNVEV (reference sequence). Deletions cut 6 bases from V and 10 bases from J, with 13 bases between. CDR3 length: 12 amino acids. Sequenced material: PBMCs. The chain recombines TRBV27 with TRBJ2-1; D is perhaps TRBD1 (6 bases). The source is a human donor in good health. Some clones in this sample may be carry-over from other donors' samples. The CDR3 loop reads CASSLDRREQFF. The CDR3 region has the DNA TGTGCCAGCAGCCTCGACAGGCGCGAGCAGTTCTTC.